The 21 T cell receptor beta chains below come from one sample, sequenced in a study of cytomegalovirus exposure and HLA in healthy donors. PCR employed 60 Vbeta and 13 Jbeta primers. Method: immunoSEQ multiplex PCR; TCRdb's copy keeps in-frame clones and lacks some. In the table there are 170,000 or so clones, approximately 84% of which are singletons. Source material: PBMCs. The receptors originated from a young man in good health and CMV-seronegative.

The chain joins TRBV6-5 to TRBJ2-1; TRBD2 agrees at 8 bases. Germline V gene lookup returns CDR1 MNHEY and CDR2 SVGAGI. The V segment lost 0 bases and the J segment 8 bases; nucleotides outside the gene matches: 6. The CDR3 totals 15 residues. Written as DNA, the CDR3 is TGTGCCAGCAGTTACTCTATAGCGGGGATCGATGAGCAGTTCTTC. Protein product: CASSYSIAGIDEQFF.

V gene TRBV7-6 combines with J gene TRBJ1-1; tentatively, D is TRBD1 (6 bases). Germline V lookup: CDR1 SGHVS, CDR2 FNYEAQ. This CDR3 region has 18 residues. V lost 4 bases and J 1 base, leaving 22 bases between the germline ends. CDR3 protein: CASSSPPPRAGENTEAFF. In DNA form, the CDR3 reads TGTGCCAGCAGCTCCCCTCCCCCTCGAGCAGGGGAGAACACTGAAGCTTTCTTT.

CDR3: CASSPGLTSGYEQYF. DNA for the CDR3: TGTGCCAGCTCACCGGGATTGACTAGCGGATACGAGCAGTACTTC. The chain is built from TRBV18 and TRBJ2-7, with 9 bases lining up with TRBD2. The CDR3 has 15 amino acids. Germline-derived CDR1 and CDR2 are KGHSH and LQKENI. The V gene end was trimmed by 3 bases and the J gene end by 4 bases; junction bases not matched to a gene: 7. Together with reference TRBV18 and TRBJ2-7, the CDR3 gives the full variable domain: NAGVMQNPRHLVRRRGQEARLRCSPMKGHSHVYWYRQLPEEGLKFMVYLQKENIIDESGMPKERFSAEFPKEGPSILRIQQVVRGDSAAYFCASSPGLTSGYEQYFGPGTRLTVT.

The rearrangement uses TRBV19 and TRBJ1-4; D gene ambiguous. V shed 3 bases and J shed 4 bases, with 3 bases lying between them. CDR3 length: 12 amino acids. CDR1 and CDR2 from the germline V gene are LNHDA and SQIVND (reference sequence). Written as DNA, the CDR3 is TGTGCCAGTAGTATCTTTAATGAAAAACTGTTTTTT. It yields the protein CASSIFNEKLFF.

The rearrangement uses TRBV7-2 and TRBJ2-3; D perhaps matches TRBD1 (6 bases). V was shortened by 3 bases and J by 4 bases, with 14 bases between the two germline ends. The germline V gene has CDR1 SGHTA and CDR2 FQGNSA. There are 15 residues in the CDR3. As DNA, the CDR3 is TGTGCCAGCAGCTTCAGGGGTGAGGTGGCAGATACGCAGTATTTT. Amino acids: CASSFRGEVADTQYF.

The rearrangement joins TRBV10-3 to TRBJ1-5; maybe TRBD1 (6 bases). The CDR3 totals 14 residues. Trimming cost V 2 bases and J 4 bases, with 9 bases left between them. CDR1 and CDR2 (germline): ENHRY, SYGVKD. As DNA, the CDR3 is TGTGCCATCAGTGAGGCAGGGGCTAATCAGCCCCAGCATTTT. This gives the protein CAISEAGANQPQHF.

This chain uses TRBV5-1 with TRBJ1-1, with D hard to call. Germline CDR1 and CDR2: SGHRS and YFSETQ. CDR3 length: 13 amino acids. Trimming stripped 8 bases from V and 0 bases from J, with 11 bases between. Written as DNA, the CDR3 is TGCGCCAGTGCACAGACAATGAACACTGAAGCTTTCTTT. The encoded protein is CASAQTMNTEAFF.

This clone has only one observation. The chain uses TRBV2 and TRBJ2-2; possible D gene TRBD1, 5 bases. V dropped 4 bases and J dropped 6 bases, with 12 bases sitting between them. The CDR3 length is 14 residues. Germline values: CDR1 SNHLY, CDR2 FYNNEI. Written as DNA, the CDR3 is TGTGCCAGCAGTGTGATCCAGGGCGCCGGGGAGCTGTTTTTT. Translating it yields CASSVIQGAGELFF. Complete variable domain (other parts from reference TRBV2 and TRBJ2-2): EPEVTQTPSHQVTQMGQEVILRCVPISNHLYFYWYRQILGQKVEFLVSFYNNEISEKSEIFDDQFSVERPDGSNFTLKIRSTKLEDSAMYFCASSVIQGAGELFFGEGSRLTVL.

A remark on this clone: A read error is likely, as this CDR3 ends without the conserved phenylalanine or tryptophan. In DNA, the CDR3 is TGTGCCAGCAGTTACTCTCGACTACACCACGAGCAGTACCTC. This translates into CASSYSRLHHEQYL. The chain combines TRBV6-5 with TRBJ2-7; a possible D gene is TRBD2 (5 bases). Germline CDR1 is MNHEY and CDR2 is SVGAGI. This CDR3 has 14 residues. Between the trimmed V and J ends, which lost 0 bases and 5 bases, there was a span of 11 bases.

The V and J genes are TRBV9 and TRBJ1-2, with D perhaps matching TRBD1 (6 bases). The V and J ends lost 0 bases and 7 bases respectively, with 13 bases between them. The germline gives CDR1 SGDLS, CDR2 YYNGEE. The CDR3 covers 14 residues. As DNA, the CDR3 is TGTGCCAGCAGCGTAGCTTTGGGGGCCGGTGGCTACACCTTC. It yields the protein CASSVALGAGGYTF.

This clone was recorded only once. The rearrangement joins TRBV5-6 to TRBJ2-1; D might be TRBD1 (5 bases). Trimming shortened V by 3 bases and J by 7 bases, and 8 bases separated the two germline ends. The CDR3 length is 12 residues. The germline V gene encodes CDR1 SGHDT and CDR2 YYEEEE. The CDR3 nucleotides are TGTGCCAGCAGCTCCAGGGTGAATGAGCAGTTCTTC. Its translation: CASSSRVNEQFF.

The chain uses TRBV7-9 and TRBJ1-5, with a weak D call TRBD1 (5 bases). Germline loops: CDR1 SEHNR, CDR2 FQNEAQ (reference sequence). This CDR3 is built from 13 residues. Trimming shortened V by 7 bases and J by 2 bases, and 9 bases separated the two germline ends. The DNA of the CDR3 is TGTGCCAGCAACCGGGGGGGCAATCAGCCCCAGCATTTT. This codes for CASNRGGNQPQHF.

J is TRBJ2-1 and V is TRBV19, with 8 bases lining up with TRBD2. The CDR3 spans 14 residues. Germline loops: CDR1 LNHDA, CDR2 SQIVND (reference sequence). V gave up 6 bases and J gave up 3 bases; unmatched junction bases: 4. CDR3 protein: CASRAGDIYNEQFF. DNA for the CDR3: TGTGCCAGTAGAGCGGGAGATATCTACAATGAGCAGTTCTTC.

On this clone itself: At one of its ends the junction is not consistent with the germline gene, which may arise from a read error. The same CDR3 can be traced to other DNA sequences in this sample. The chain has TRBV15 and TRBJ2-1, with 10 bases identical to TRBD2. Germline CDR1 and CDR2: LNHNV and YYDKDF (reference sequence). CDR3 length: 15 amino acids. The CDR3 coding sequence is TGTGCTACCAGCAGAGATCTAGCGGGGGACAATGAGCAGTTCTTC. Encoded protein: CATSRDLAGDNEQFF.

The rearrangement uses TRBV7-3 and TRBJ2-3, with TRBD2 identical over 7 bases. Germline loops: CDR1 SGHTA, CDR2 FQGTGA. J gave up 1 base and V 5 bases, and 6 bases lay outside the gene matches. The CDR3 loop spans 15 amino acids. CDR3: CASSAASGGTDTQYF. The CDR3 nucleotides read TGTGCCAGCAGCGCCGCTAGCGGAGGCACAGATACGCAGTATTTT. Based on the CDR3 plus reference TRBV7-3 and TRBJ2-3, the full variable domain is GAGVSQTPSNKVTEKGKYVELRCDPISGHTALYWYRQSLGQGPEFLIYFQGTGAADDSGLPNDRFFAVRPEGSVSTLKIQRTERGDSAVYLCASSAASGGTDTQYFGPGTRLTVL.

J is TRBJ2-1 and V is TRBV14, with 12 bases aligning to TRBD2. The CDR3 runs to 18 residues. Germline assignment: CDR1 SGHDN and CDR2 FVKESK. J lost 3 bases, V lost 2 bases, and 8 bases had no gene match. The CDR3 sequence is CASSQFVRTSGNYNEQFF. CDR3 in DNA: TGTGCCAGCAGCCAATTTGTTCGGACTAGCGGGAACTACAATGAGCAGTTCTTC.

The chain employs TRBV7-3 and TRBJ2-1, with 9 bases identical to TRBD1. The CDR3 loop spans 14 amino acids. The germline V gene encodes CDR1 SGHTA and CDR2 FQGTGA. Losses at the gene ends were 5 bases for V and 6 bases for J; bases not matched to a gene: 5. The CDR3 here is CASSHGQGRNEQFF. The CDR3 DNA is TGTGCCAGCAGCCACGGACAGGGGCGCAATGAGCAGTTCTTC.

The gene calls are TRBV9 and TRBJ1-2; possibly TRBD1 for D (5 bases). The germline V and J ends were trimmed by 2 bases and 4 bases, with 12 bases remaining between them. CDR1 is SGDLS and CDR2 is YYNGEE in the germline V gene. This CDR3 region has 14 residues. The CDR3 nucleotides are TGTGCCAGCAGCGTGGGAGGGACCAGCTATGGCTACACCTTC. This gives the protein CASSVGGTSYGYTF.

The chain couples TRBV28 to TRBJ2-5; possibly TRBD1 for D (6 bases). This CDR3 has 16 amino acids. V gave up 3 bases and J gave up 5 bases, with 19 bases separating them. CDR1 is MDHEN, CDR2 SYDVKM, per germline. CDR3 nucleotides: TGTGCCAGCAGTTTTGGGGGCAGGGTAACGCGGGAGACCCAGTACTTC. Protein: CASSFGGRVTRETQYF.

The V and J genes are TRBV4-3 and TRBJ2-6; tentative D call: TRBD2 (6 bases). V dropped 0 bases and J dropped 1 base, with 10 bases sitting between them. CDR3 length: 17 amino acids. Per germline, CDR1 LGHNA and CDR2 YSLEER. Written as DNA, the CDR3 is TGCGCCAGCAGCCAAGATGGGGAGGCATCTGGGGCCAACGTCCTGACTTTC. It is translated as CASSQDGEASGANVLTF.

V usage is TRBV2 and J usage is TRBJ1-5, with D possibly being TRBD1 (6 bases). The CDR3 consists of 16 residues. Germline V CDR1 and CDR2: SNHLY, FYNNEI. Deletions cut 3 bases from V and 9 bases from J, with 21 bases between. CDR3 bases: TGTGCCAGCAGTGATAGGACCAGGGGCTTTGTGTGGCCCCAGCATTTT. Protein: CASSDRTRGFVWPQHF.